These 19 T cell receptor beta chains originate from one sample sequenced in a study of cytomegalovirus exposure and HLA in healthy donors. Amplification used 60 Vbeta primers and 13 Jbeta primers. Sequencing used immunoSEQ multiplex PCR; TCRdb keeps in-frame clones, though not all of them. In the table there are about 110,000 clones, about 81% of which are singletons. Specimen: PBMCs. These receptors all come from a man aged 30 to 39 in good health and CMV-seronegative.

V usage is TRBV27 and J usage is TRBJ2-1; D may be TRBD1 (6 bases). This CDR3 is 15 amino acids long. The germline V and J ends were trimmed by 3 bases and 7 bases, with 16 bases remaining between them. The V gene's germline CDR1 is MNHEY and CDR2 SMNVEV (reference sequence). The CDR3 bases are TGTGCCAGCAGTTTTCCGGCACAGGGTTGGAATGAGCAGTTCTTC. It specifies CASSFPAQGWNEQFF.

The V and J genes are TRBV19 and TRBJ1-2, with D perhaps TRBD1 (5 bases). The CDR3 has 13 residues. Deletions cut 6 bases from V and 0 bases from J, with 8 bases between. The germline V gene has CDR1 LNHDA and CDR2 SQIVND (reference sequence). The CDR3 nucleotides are TGTGCCAGTAGGGGGGGGGCTAACTATGGCTACACCTTC. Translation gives CASRGGANYGYTF.

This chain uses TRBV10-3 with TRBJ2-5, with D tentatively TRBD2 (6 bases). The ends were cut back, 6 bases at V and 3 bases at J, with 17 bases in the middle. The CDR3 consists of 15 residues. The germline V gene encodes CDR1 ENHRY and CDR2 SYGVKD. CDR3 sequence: CAIRARDGGEETQYF. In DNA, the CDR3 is TGTGCCATCAGAGCCCGGGACGGAGGGGAAGAGACCCAGTACTTC.

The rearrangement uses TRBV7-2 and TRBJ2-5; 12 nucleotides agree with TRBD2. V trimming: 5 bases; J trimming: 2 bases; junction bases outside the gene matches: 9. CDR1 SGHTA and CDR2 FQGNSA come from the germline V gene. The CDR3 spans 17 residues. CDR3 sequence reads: CASSPETSGGPQETQYF. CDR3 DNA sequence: TGTGCCAGCAGCCCGGAGACTAGCGGGGGCCCTCAAGAGACCCAGTACTTC.

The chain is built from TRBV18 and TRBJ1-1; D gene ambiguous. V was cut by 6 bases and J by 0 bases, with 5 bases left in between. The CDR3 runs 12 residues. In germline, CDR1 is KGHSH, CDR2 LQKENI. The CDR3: CASSAVNTEAFF. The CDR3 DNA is TGTGCCAGCTCGGCGGTGAACACTGAAGCTTTCTTT.

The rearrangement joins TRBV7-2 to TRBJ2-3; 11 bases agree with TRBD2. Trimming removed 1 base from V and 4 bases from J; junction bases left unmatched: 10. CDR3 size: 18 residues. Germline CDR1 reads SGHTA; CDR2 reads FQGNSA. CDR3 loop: CASSLEASGRTRADTQYF. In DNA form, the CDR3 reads TGTGCCAGCAGCTTAGAAGCTAGCGGGAGGACCCGGGCAGATACGCAGTATTTT. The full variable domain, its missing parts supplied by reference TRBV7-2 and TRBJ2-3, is GAGVSQSPSNKVTEKGKDVELRCDPISGHTALYWYRQSLGQGLEFLIYFQGNSAPDKSGLPSDRFSAERTGGSVSTLTIQRTQQEDSAVYLCASSLEASGRTRADTQYFGPGTRLTVL.

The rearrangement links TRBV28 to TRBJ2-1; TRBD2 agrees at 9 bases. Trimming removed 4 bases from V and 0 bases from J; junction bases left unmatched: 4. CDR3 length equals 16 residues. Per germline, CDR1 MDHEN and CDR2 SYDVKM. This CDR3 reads CASSSYSGSSYNEQFF. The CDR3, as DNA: TGTGCCAGCAGTTCCTATAGCGGGAGCTCCTACAATGAGCAGTTCTTC.

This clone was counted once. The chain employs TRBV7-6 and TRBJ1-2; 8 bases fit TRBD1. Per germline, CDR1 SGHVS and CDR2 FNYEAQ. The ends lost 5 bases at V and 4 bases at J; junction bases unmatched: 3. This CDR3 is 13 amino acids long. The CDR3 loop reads CASSQGTGYGYTF. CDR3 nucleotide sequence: TGTGCCAGCAGCCAAGGGACAGGCTATGGCTACACCTTC.

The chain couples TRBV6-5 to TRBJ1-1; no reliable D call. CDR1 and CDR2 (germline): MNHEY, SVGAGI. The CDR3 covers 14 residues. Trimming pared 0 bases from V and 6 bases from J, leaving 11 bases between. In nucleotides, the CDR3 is TGTGCCAGCAGTTACTCGATTATGGCGGCTGAAGCTTTCTTT. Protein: CASSYSIMAAEAFF.

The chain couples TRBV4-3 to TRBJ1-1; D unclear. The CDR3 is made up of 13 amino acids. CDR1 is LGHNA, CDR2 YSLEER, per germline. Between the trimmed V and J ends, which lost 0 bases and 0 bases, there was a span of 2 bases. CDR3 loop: CASSQDMNTEAFF. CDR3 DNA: TGCGCCAGCAGCCAAGATATGAACACTGAAGCTTTCTTT.

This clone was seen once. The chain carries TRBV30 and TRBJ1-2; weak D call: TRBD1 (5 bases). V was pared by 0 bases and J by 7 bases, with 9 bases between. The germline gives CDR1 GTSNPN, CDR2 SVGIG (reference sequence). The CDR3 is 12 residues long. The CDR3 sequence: CAWSVKGPGYTF. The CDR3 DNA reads TGTGCCTGGAGTGTGAAGGGGCCTGGCTACACCTTC.

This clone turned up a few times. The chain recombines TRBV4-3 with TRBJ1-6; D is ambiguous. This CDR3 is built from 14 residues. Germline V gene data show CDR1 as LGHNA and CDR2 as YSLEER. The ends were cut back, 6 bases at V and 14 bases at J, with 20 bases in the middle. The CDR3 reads CASSSGPHLGALHF. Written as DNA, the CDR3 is TGCGCCAGCAGTTCCGGACCTCACCTCGGGGCCCTCCACTTT.

CDR3 bases: TGTGCCAGCAGTGGCCGCGGAAGCCCGGCGTACGAGCAGTACTTC. Translated, it gives CASSGRGSPAYEQYF. The chain employs TRBV6-1 and TRBJ2-7; D ambiguous. The germline CDR1 and CDR2 sequences are MNHNS and SASEGT. V was trimmed by 4 bases and J by 4 bases, leaving 17 bases between them. The CDR3 length is 15 residues.

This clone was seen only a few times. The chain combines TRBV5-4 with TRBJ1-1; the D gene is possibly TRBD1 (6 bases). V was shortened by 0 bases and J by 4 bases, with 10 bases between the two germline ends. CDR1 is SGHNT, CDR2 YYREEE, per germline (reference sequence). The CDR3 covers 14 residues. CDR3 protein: CASSLAQGGTEAFF. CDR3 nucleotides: TGTGCCAGCAGCTTGGCCCAAGGGGGCACTGAAGCTTTCTTT.

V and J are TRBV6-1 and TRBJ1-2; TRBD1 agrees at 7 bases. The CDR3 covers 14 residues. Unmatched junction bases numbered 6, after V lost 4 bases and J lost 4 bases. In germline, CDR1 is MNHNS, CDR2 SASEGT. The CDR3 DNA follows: TGTGCCAGCAGTGCACCGACAGGGCTCTATGGCTACACCTTC. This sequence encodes CASSAPTGLYGYTF.

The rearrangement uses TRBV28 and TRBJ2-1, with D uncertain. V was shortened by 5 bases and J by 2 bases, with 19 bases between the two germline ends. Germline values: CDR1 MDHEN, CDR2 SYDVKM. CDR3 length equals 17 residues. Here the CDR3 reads CASSKPLSTGAYNEQFF. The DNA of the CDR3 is TGTGCCAGCAGTAAACCGCTCTCGACTGGCGCCTACAATGAGCAGTTCTTC.

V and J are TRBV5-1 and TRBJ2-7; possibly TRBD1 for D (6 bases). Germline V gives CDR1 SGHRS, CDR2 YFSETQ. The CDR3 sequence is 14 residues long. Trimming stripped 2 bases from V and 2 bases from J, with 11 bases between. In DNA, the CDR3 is TGCGCCAGCAGCTTATCGGACAGTACCTACGAGCAGTACTTC. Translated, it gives CASSLSDSTYEQYF.

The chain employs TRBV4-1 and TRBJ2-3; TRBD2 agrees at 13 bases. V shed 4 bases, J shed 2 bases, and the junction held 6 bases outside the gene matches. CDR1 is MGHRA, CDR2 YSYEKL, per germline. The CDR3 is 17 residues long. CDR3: CASSLGTSGELTDTQYF. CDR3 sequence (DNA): TGCGCCAGCAGCCTGGGGACTAGCGGGGAGCTCACAGATACGCAGTATTTT.

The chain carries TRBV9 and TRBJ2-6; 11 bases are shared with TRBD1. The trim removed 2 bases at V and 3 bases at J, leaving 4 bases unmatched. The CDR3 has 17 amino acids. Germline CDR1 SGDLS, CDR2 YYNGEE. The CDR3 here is CASSVRTGGFGANVLTF. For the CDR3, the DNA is TGTGCCAGCAGCGTGCGGACAGGGGGCTTTGGGGCCAACGTCCTGACTTTC.